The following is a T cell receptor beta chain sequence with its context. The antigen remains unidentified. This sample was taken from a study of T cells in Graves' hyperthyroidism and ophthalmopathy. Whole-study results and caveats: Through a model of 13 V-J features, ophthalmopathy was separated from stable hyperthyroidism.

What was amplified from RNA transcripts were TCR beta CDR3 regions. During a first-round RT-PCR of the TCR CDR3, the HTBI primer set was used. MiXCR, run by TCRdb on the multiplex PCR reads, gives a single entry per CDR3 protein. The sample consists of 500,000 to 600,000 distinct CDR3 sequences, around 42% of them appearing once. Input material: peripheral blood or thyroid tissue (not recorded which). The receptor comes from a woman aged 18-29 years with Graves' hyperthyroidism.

The CDR3 protein is CSARALAVLEQYF. DNA for the CDR3: TGCAGTGCTAGAGCCCTAGCGGTCCTTGAGCAGTACTTC. J is TRBJ2-7 and V is TRBV20-1; 7 bases agree with TRBD2. The CDR3 is made up of 13 amino acids. Per the germline V gene, CDR1 is DFQATT and CDR2 is SNEGSKA (reference sequence). The J segment lost 7 bases and the V segment lost 1 base, leaving 7 bases of the junction unmatched.